This T cell receptor beta chain derives from a study of graft-versus-host responses after intestinal transplantation. At the level of the study: Recipients were all induced with anti-thymocyte globulin, then given tacrolimus and steroids for about three years. Study observations and caveats: GvH clones surfaced in recipient marrow, some emerging earlier in ileum or blood. Graft-donor T cell macrochimerism in patients accompanied high graft-versus-host to host-versus-graft clonal ratios in allografts.

Libraries were prepared by immunoSEQ multiplex PCR; TCRdb keeps only in-frame clonotypes and omits some of them. The sample contains around 55,000 clones, approximately 88% of which appear only once. Regarding this clone: Its antigen remains unknown.

Germline CDR1 SGHTA, CDR2 FQGNSA. The CDR3 loop spans 14 amino acids. J gave up 4 bases and V 5 bases, and 4 bases lay outside the gene matches. The TCR sequence derives from a human donor who was the organ donor for an intestinal transplant. The material was unstimulated CD4+ T cells sorted from spleen or lymph node cells, obtained before transplant. This chain uses TRBV7-2 with TRBJ1-4, with 7 bases matching TRBD1. CDR3 coding DNA: TGTGCCAGCAGCCGTGGGACAGTTAATGAAAAACTGTTTTTT. Amino acid sequence: CASSRGTVNEKLFF.